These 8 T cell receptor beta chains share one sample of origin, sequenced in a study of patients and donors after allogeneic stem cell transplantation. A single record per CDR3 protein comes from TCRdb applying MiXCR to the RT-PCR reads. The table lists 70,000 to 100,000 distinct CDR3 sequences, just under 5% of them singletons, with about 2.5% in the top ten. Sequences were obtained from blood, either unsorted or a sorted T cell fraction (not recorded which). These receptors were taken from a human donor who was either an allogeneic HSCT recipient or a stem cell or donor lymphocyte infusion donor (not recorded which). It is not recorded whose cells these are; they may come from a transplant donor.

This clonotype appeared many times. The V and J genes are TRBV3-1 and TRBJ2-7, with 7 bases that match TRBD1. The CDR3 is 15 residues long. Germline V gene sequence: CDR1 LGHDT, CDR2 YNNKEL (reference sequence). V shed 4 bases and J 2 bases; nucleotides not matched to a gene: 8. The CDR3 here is CASSLRGRVPYEQYF. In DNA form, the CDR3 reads TGTGCCAGCAGCCTGAGGGGGCGCGTCCCCTACGAGCAGTACTTC.

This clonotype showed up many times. CDR3 sequence reads: CASSLGTSPYNEQFF. The CDR3 nucleotides are TGCGCCAGCAGCTTGGGGACTAGCCCCTACAATGAGCAGTTCTTC. The J gene is TRBJ2-1, the V gene TRBV5-1; the match to TRBD2 covers 8 bases. After removal of 0 bases from V and 2 bases from J, the junction contained 1 base not matched to a gene. The CDR3 has 15 residues. Germline V gives CDR1 SGHRS, CDR2 YFSETQ.

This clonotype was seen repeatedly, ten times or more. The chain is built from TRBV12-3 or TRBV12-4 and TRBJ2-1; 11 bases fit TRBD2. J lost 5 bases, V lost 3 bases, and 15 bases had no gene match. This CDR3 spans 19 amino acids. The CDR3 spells CASSFTPLTSGSTDNEQFF. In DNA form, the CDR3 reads TGTGCCAGCAGTTTTACCCCCCTTACTAGCGGGAGTACCGACAATGAGCAGTTCTTC.

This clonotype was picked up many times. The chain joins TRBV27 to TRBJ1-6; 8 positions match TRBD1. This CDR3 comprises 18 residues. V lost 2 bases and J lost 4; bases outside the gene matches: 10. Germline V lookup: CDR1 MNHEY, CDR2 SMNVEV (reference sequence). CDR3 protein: CASSLPRAGGLYNSPLHF. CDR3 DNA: TGTGCCAGCAGTTTACCCCGGGCAGGGGGCCTTTATAATTCACCCCTCCACTTT.

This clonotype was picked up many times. CDR3 sequence reads: CASSYGRSWTASGNTIYF. For the CDR3, the DNA is TGTGCCAGCAGTTACGGTCGCTCTTGGACAGCCTCTGGAAACACCATATATTTT. V is TRBV6-5 and J is TRBJ1-3; D is possibly TRBD1 (6 bases). V was clipped by 2 bases and J by 0 bases, with 17 bases between them. The CDR3 is 18 residues long. From germline, CDR1 is MNHEY and CDR2 SVGAGI.

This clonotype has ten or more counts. CDR3 sequence: CASSPGWRGNQETQYF. The CDR3 region has the DNA TGTGCCAGCAGCCCAGGGTGGAGAGGGAACCAAGAGACCCAGTACTTC. The rearrangement joins TRBV3-1 to TRBJ2-5; D may match TRBD1 or TRBD2 (5 bases each). Germline values: CDR1 LGHDT, CDR2 YNNKEL (reference sequence). V lost 4 bases to trimming and J lost 0 bases, with 15 bases between them. The CDR3 totals 16 residues.

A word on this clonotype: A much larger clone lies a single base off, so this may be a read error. CDR3 sequence (DNA): TGTACCAGCAGCTTGTCATTCGGCACAGATACGCAGTATTTT. It yields the protein CTSSLSFGTDTQYF. The chain combines TRBV5-5 with TRBJ2-3, with D hard to call. CDR1 is SGHKS and CDR2 is YYEKEE in the germline V gene (reference sequence). The CDR3 runs to 14 residues.

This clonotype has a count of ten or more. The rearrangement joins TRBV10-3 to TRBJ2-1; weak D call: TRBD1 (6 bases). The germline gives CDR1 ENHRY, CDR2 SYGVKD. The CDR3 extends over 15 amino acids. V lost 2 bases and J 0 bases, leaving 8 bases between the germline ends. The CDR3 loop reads CAISEQGSSYNEQFF. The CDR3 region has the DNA TGTGCCATCAGTGAGCAGGGGAGCTCCTACAATGAGCAGTTCTTC.